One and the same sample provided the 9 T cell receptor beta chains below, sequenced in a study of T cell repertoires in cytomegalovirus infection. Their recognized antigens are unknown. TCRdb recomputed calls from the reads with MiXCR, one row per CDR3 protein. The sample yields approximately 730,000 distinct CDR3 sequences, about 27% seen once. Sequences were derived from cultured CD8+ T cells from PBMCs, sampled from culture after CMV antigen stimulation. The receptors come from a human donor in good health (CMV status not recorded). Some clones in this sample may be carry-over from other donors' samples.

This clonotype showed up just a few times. CDR3 nucleotide sequence: TGTGCCAGCAGCCATTCGAGGGGGCAGCAGTCCTATGGCTACACCTTC. It specifies CASSHSRGQQSYGYTF. The chain uses TRBV14 and TRBJ1-2; 7 bases are shared with TRBD1. The CDR3 has 16 residues. Germline V lookup: CDR1 SGHDN, CDR2 FVKESK. The junction had 11 bases not matched to a gene; V was cut back by 3 bases and J by 4 bases.

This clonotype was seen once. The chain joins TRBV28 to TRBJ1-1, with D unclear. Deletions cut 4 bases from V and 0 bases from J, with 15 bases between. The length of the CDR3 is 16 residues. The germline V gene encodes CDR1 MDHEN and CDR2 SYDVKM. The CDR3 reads CASSSLEGPMNTEAFF. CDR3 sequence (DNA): TGTGCCAGCAGTTCCCTCGAAGGGCCTATGAACACTGAAGCTTTCTTT.

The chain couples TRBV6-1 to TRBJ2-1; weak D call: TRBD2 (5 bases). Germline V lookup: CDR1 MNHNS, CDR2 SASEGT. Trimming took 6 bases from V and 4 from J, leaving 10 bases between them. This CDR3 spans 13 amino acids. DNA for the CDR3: TGTGCCAGCAGAGAGGGTTGGTACAATGAGCAGTTCTTC. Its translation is CASREGWYNEQFF.

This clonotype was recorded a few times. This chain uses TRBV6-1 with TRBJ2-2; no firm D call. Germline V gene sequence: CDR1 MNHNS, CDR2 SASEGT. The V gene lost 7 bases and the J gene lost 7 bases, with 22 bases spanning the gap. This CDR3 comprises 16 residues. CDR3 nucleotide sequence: TGTGCCAGCACCGCGTCGGTACGAGCTTGGGGCGGGGAGCTGTTTTTT. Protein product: CASTASVRAWGGELFF.

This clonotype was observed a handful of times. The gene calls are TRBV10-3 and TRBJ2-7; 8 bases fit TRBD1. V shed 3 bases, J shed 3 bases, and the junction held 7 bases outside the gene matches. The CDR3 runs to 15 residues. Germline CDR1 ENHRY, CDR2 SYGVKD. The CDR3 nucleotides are TGTGCCATCAGTGATGGGGACAGGACCTTCTACGAGCAGTACTTC. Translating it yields CAISDGDRTFYEQYF.

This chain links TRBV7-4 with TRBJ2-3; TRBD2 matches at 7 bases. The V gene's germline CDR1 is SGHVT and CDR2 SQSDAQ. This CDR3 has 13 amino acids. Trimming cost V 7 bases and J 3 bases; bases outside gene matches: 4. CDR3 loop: CASTGSGTDTQYF. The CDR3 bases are TGTGCCAGCACCGGTAGCGGGACAGATACGCAGTATTTT.

Here the CDR3 reads CASIPFLGQNTEAFF. CDR3 nucleotides: TGTGCCAGCATCCCCTTCTTGGGCCAGAACACTGAAGCTTTCTTT. The J gene is TRBJ1-1, the V gene TRBV6-1; D gene unclear. V lost 7 bases and J lost 1, with 16 bases in between. Germline CDR1 is MNHNS and CDR2 is SASEGT. CDR3 size: 15 residues.

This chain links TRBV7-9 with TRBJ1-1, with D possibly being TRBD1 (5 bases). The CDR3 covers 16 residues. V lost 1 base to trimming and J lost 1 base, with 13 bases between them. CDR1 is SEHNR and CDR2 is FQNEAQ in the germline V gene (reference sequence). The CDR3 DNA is TGTGCCAGCAGCTTAGACAGGTTGAGAGGGAACACTGAAGCTTTCTTT. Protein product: CASSLDRLRGNTEAFF.

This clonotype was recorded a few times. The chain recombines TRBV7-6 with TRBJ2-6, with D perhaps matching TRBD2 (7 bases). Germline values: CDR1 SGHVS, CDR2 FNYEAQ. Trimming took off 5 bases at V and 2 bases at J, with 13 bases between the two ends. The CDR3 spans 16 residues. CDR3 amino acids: CASSARGGAGANVLTF. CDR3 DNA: TGTGCCAGCAGCGCAAGGGGGGGAGCTGGGGCCAACGTCCTGACTTTC.